This T cell receptor beta chain was identified in a study of a mutant IDH1 vaccine in newly diagnosed glioma. Overall study context: Earlier treatment was radiotherapy, temozolomide, or both, with most getting both.

The time point is: week 23, last vaccination. Every single dose of the vaccine, 300 ug of mutant IDH1 20-mer peptide, came with topical imiquimod. General study findings and limits: Any relationship between pseudoprogression and changes in top peripheral T cell clonotypes seemed absent. Immune responses induced by the vaccine were seen in 93.3% of patients, spanning multiple MHC alleles.

Sequencing used immunoSEQ multiplex PCR; TCRdb keeps in-frame clones, though not all of them. Here the sample spans approximately 62,000 clones, roughly 85% being singletons. CDR1 and CDR2 from the germline V gene are SNHLY and FYNNEI. The CDR3 covers 14 residues. J lost 10 bases, V lost 6 bases, and 14 bases had no gene match. As concerns this clone: The antigen is undetermined.

This sequence originates from a young man with glioma. The V gene is TRBV2, the J gene TRBJ1-1; TRBD1 matches 7 bases. The starting material was PBMCs, obtained from a glioma patient whose treatment included an IDH1 peptide vaccine. The CDR3 here is CASRGSSGQAGAFF. Here the CDR3 DNA reads TGTGCCAGCAGGGGCTCGAGTGGACAGGCTGGAGCTTTCTTT. The full variable domain, rest sourced from reference TRBV2 and TRBJ1-1, is EPEVTQTPSHQVTQMGQEVILRCVPISNHLYFYWYRQILGQKVEFLVSFYNNEISEKSEIFDDQFSVERPDGSNFTLKIRSTKLEDSAMYFCASRGSSGQAGAFFGQGTRLTVV.